These 30 T cell receptor beta chains were all obtained from the same sample, sequenced in a study of blood T cell repertoires in COVID-19. TCRdb keeps only in-frame clones here, not all; method: immunoSEQ multiplex PCR. This sample has about 26,000 clones; around 86% occur once, and the top ten carry approximately 15%. The source material was peripheral blood. These receptors were taken from a human donor in a cohort sampled during active COVID-19. The donor label of this sample is uncertain.

The genes are TRBV5-1 and TRBJ1-2; 11 nucleotides align to TRBD1. Trimming took 4 bases from V and 7 from J; bases not matched to a gene: 9. From germline, CDR1 is SGHRS and CDR2 YFSETQ. The CDR3 covers 15 residues. The CDR3 spells CASSPEGQGGSGYTF. The CDR3 coding sequence is TGCGCCAGCAGCCCGGAGGGACAGGGGGGCAGTGGCTACACCTTC.

The chain carries TRBV29-1 and TRBJ1-1; 10 positions match TRBD1. This CDR3 is built from 15 residues. J gave up 4 bases and V 1 base, and 6 bases lay outside the gene matches. CDR1 and CDR2 (germline): SQVTM, ANQGSEA. The CDR3 DNA reads as TGCAGCGTTGAAGGGACAGGGGGTAGGGCCACTGAAGCTTTCTTT. Translating it yields CSVEGTGGRATEAFF.

This sequence joins TRBV6-2 or TRBV6-3 and TRBJ2-1; 8 nucleotides align to TRBD2. Trimming removed 5 bases from V and 5 bases from J; junction bases left unmatched: 20. The CDR3 length is 19 residues. CDR1 is MNHEY and CDR2 is SVGEGT in the germline V gene. The CDR3 DNA follows: TGTGCCAGCAGTGCCGCCCATTCAAATAGAGCGGGGGCCAACAATGAGCAGTTCTTC. As protein: CASSAAHSNRAGANNEQFF.

The CDR3 reads CASSEAGTFNQPQHF. CDR3 DNA: TGTGCCAGCAGTGAAGCTGGGACTTTCAATCAGCCCCAGCATTTT. The chain carries TRBV6-1 and TRBJ1-5; D possibly corresponds to TRBD1 (5 bases). Germline V lookup: CDR1 MNHNS, CDR2 SASEGT. CDR3 size: 15 residues. V lost 0 bases and J 3 bases, leaving 9 bases between the germline ends.

The J gene is TRBJ1-1, the V gene TRBV6-5; D not resolved. CDR3 length: 15 residues. V was clipped by 5 bases and J by 1 base, with 14 bases between them. CDR1 MNHEY and CDR2 SVGAGI come from the germline V gene. CDR3 DNA: TGTGCCAGCAGTCGAGACGGAGTAAGGAACACTGAAGCTTTCTTT. This sequence encodes CASSRDGVRNTEAFF.

This clone is classed as medium-sized. J is TRBJ1-1 and V is TRBV7-3, with 8 nucleotides matching TRBD1. Losses at the gene ends were 5 bases for V and 4 bases for J; bases not matched to a gene: 3. The CDR3 loop spans 13 amino acids. The germline V gene encodes CDR1 SGHTA and CDR2 FQGTGA. The CDR3 sequence is CASSPTGGTEAFF. DNA of the CDR3: TGTGCCAGCAGCCCAACAGGGGGCACTGAAGCTTTCTTT.

The rearrangement links TRBV10-1 to TRBJ2-7, with 9 bases fitting TRBD1. V was pared by 5 bases and J by 3 bases, with 8 bases of the junction left unmatched. CDR1 and CDR2 from the germline V gene are WNHNN and SYGVQD (reference sequence). CDR3 size: 15 residues. The CDR3, as DNA: TGCGCCAGCAGTCACGGACAGGGGACGAACTACGAGCAGTACTTC. It encodes CASSHGQGTNYEQYF.

This chain connects TRBV6-2 or TRBV6-3 to TRBJ2-3; TRBD2 matches at 13 bases. Losses at the gene ends were 4 bases for V and 10 bases for J; bases not matched to a gene: 5. Germline loops: CDR1 MNHEY, CDR2 SVGEGT. There are 14 residues in the CDR3. The CDR3 is CASSLLAGGPSQYF. The DNA of the CDR3 is TGTGCCAGCAGTTTACTAGCGGGGGGGCCCTCGCAGTATTTT.

The V gene is TRBV19, the J gene TRBJ1-2, with TRBD1 matching over 9 bases. V lost 3 bases, J lost 8 bases, and 7 bases stayed unmatched. Germline CDR1 LNHDA, CDR2 SQIVND (reference sequence). CDR3 length equals 14 residues. This CDR3 reads CASSMRGQGDGYTF. The CDR3, as DNA: TGTGCCAGTAGTATGAGGGGACAGGGTGACGGCTACACCTTC.

The CDR3 DNA sequence: TGTGCCAGCTCACCACCTTTAACAAAGACCCAGTACTTC. Translated, it gives CASSPPLTKTQYF. The chain employs TRBV18 and TRBJ2-5; D unclear. Trimming pared 0 bases from V and 6 bases from J, leaving 8 bases between. Germline V gives CDR1 KGHSH, CDR2 LQKENI. The CDR3 totals 13 residues.

The chain combines TRBV11-3 with TRBJ1-2; TRBD1 might be the D (6 bases). From germline, CDR1 is SGHNT and CDR2 YENEEA. The V gene lost 5 bases and the J gene lost 3 bases, with 19 bases spanning the gap. The CDR3 is 16 amino acids. CDR3 nucleotide sequence: TGTGCCAGCAGCCTCTCTCGGGGGGGGCGTGACTATGGCTACACCTTC. It translates to CASSLSRGGRDYGYTF.

CDR3 in DNA: TGTGCCAGCAGGACAGGGGGCACCTCTAATGAAAAACTGTTTTTT. Residues: CASRTGGTSNEKLFF. The chain joins TRBV6-5 to TRBJ1-4; 10 bases map to TRBD1. This CDR3 has 15 residues. Germline loops: CDR1 MNHEY, CDR2 SVGAGI. J gave up 3 bases and V 6 bases, and 4 bases lay outside the gene matches.

This clone occurred a few times. V is TRBV6-5 and J is TRBJ1-1; 7 bases fit TRBD1. The germline V gene encodes CDR1 MNHEY and CDR2 SVGAGI. The length of the CDR3 is 14 residues. V shed 5 bases, J shed 1 base, and the junction held 4 bases outside the gene matches. The CDR3 is CASSKTGPNTEAFF. Here the CDR3 DNA reads TGTGCCAGCAGTAAGACAGGGCCGAACACTGAAGCTTTCTTT.

The chain carries TRBV12-5 and TRBJ2-3, with 8 bases matching TRBD1. The CDR3 contains 18 residues. V lost 3 bases and J lost 4; bases outside the gene matches: 15. Germline V gene sequence: CDR1 LGHNT, CDR2 FRNRAP. The CDR3 nucleotides read TGTGCTAGTGGTTTTTTGATGAGACAGGGGTTCGGAGCAGATACGCAGTATTTT. Translating gives CASGFLMRQGFGADTQYF.

This clone appeared once. The chain joins TRBV5-1 to TRBJ2-3; 9 bases match TRBD1. The ends lost 3 bases at V and 11 bases at J; junction bases unmatched: 7. Per the germline V gene, CDR1 is SGHRS and CDR2 is YFSETQ. There are 13 residues in the CDR3. CDR3 amino acids: CASSSGRGQGQYF. The CDR3 DNA reads TGCGCCAGCAGCTCGGGCAGGGGACAGGGGCAGTATTTT.

The J gene is TRBJ2-3, the V gene TRBV6-4; TRBD2 agrees at 8 bases. Germline CDR1 MRHNA, CDR2 SNTAGT. V dropped 5 bases and J dropped 5; count of bases not matched to a gene: 15. The CDR3 is made up of 17 amino acids. The CDR3 reads CASSPTLRLAMIDTQYF. The CDR3 nucleotides are TGTGCCAGCAGTCCAACTCTGAGACTAGCGATGATAGATACGCAGTATTTT.

The V call is TRBV5-1, the J call TRBJ1-1; 7 bases are a match to TRBD1. J gave up 0 bases and V 3 bases, and 14 bases lay outside the gene matches. The CDR3 is made up of 18 amino acids. Germline loops: CDR1 SGHRS, CDR2 YFSETQ. The chain's CDR3 is CASSSPPGQQSLNTEAFF. DNA for the CDR3: TGCGCCAGCAGCTCTCCTCCGGGACAGCAGTCTCTGAACACTGAAGCTTTCTTT.

This chain connects TRBV6-6 to TRBJ1-1; tentatively, D is TRBD1 (5 bases). The V gene lost 4 bases and the J gene lost 3 bases, with 18 bases spanning the gap. The germline V gene has CDR1 MNHNY and CDR2 SVGAGI (reference sequence). The CDR3 totals 16 residues. DNA of the CDR3: TGTGCCAGCAGTTCCCCCCCCGGGGGGGGTGACACTGAAGCTTTCTTT. Translation gives CASSSPPGGGDTEAFF.

This sequence joins TRBV15 and TRBJ1-2; the match to TRBD1 covers 7 bases. J lost 8 bases, V lost 3 bases, and 12 bases had no gene match. Germline loops: CDR1 LNHNV, CDR2 YYDKDF (reference sequence). The CDR3 totals 15 residues. CDR3: CATSRETGTAEGYTF. Here the CDR3 DNA reads TGTGCCACCAGCAGGGAAACCGGGACAGCTGAGGGCTACACCTTC.

The chain joins TRBV24-1 to TRBJ1-5; no clear D. The V gene's germline CDR1 is KGHDR and CDR2 SFDVKD. The germline V and J ends were trimmed by 4 bases and 7 bases, with 13 bases remaining between them. CDR3 length: 14 residues. CDR3 amino acids: CATSDLESWQPQHF. CDR3 nucleotides: TGTGCCACCAGTGACCTGGAGAGCTGGCAGCCCCAGCATTTT.

This clone was seen only once. This rearrangement joins TRBV5-4 to TRBJ2-2; D is perhaps TRBD2 (5 bases). The ends were cut back, 0 bases at V and 4 bases at J, with 13 bases in the middle. The CDR3 sequence is 16 residues long. Germline V gives CDR1 SGHNT, CDR2 YYREEE (reference sequence). In DNA form, the CDR3 reads TGTGCCAGCAGCTTGGGTGCAACTAGATCCACCGGGGAGCTGTTTTTT. Translated: CASSLGATRSTGELFF. The full variable domain, with the rest looked up from reference TRBV5-4 and TRBJ2-2, is ETGVTQSPTHLIKTRGQQVTLRCSSQSGHNTVSWYQQALGQGPQFIFQYYREEENGRGNFPPRFSGLQFPNYSSELNVNALELDDSALYLCASSLGATRSTGELFFGEGSRLTVL.

Judged by abundance, this clone is medium-sized. The J gene is TRBJ1-1, the V gene TRBV7-3, with 11 bases matching TRBD1. This CDR3 is built from 14 residues. V was pared by 5 bases and J by 4 bases, with 3 bases of the junction left unmatched. Germline loops: CDR1 SGHTA, CDR2 FQGTGA. The CDR3 DNA sequence: TGTGCCAGCAGCACTGGGACAGGGGGCACTGAAGCTTTCTTT. Residues: CASSTGTGGTEAFF.

As regards this clone: The same CDR3 is also encoded by other DNA sequences in this sample. The chain recombines TRBV20-1 with TRBJ1-5; D perhaps matches TRBD1 (6 bases). Germline V gives CDR1 DFQATT, CDR2 SNEGSKA (reference sequence). This CDR3 spans 13 amino acids. The V and J ends lost 3 bases and 4 bases respectively, with 10 bases between them. CDR3 DNA: TGCAGTGCTAGTTCAGGGGTGAATCAGCCCCAGCATTTT. This codes for CSASSGVNQPQHF.

The chain joins TRBV13 to TRBJ2-5; D possibly corresponds to TRBD2 (6 bases). Trimming took 0 bases from V and 5 from J, leaving 16 bases between them. The CDR3 runs to 16 residues. Per germline, CDR1 PRHDT and CDR2 FYEKMQ (reference sequence). In nucleotides, the CDR3 is TGTGCCAGCAGCTTAGGATCTGTGCGGGGTGAGGAGACCCAGTACTTC. Encoded protein: CASSLGSVRGEETQYF.

The chain links TRBV24-1 to TRBJ1-6, with 7 nucleotides matching TRBD1. From germline, CDR1 is KGHDR and CDR2 SFDVKD. V trimming: 5 bases; J trimming: 6 bases; junction bases outside the gene matches: 3. There are 14 residues in the CDR3. In nucleotides, the CDR3 is TGTGCCACCAGTGCGGGGACAGCTAATTCACCCCTCCACTTT. It is translated as CATSAGTANSPLHF.

The genes are TRBV10-3 and TRBJ2-1; 7 nucleotides agree with TRBD1. Germline CDR1 is ENHRY and CDR2 is SYGVKD. The CDR3 consists of 14 residues. V lost 6 bases to trimming and J lost 8 bases; unmatched junction nucleotides: 10. The CDR3 bases are TGTGCCATCAGGAAGGGGGCGCTGGTACATGAGCAGTTCTTC. Residues: CAIRKGALVHEQFF.

V usage is TRBV11-1 and J usage is TRBJ2-1; 7 nucleotides align to TRBD2. This CDR3 contains 13 residues. Germline loops: CDR1 SGHAT, CDR2 FQDESV (reference sequence). V was clipped by 6 bases and J by 10 bases; unmatched bases: 9. Here the CDR3 reads CASSSGLTREQFF. In DNA, the CDR3 is TGTGCCAGCAGTTCGGGACTAACTAGGGAGCAGTTCTTC.

The rearrangement joins TRBV5-4 to TRBJ2-2; the match to TRBD2 covers 9 bases. The CDR3 covers 16 residues. Germline V gives CDR1 SGHNT, CDR2 YYREEE (reference sequence). V dropped 4 bases and J dropped 0; count of bases not matched to a gene: 4. The CDR3 is CASSAGLATNTGELFF. In DNA, the CDR3 is TGTGCCAGCAGCGCGGGACTAGCCACGAACACCGGGGAGCTGTTTTTT.

This chain connects TRBV28 to TRBJ1-6, with no clear D. The CDR3 runs 17 residues. Germline V gives CDR1 MDHEN, CDR2 SYDVKM. The V end was cut by 2 bases, the J end by 0 bases, with 11 bases between. CDR3 in DNA: TGTGCCAGCAGTTTAGATAGGCTAGGCTCCTATAATTCACCCCTCCACTTT. Translated: CASSLDRLGSYNSPLHF.

J is TRBJ2-3 and V is TRBV4-3; D not resolved. The CDR3 has 16 residues. Trimming stripped 2 bases from V and 1 base from J, with 13 bases between. The germline V gene encodes CDR1 LGHNA and CDR2 YSLEER. In DNA, the CDR3 is TGCGCCAGCAGCCAACGTGCAAAACTTGGCACAGATACGCAGTATTTT. It encodes CASSQRAKLGTDTQYF.